This T cell receptor (beta chain) comes out of a study of neoadjuvant anti-PD-1 for oral cavity cancer. Overall study: Around day 43, patients without progression received a fourth nivolumab dose before surgery.

This table comes from immunoSEQ multiplex PCR, and its TCRdb copy is limited to in-frame clones, with some not included. Of roughly 12,000 clones in the sample, around three fifths are singletons; the top ten hold about 6.8%. Patients had newly diagnosed, untreated stage II-IVA oral cavity squamous cell carcinoma. CDR3 length: 14 residues. Germline lookup yields CDR1 MDHEN and CDR2 SYDVKM. With 8 bases removed from V and 3 bases from J, the gap between germline ends came to 17 bases. Sequencing used tumor tissue, obtained before nivolumab (anti-PD-1) treatment. The chain uses TRBV28 and TRBJ2-7; D call uncertain. The TCR originated in a person aged 40 to 85 with oral cavity squamous cell carcinoma. The donor label of this sample is uncertain. This chain's CDR3 is CASRPRQPYYEQYF. The CDR3 DNA sequence: TGTGCCAGCCGCCCGAGGCAACCCTACTACGAGCAGTACTTC.